This T cell receptor (beta chain) appears in the sequencing data of a study of cytomegalovirus exposure and HLA in healthy donors. Study details: Of the donors genotyped, 398 in all, about 80% fell in the Caucasian-associated ancestry cluster.

In the PCR, 60 Vbeta and 13 Jbeta primers were used. Sequencing used immunoSEQ multiplex PCR; TCRdb keeps in-frame clones, though not all of them. The profile shows about 180,000 clones, about four fifths of them singletons. The CDR3 is made up of 15 amino acids. Per germline, CDR1 SGDLS and CDR2 YYNGEE. V was pared by 1 base and J by 8 bases, with 15 bases between. The gene calls are TRBV9 and TRBJ1-4, with D tentatively TRBD1 (6 bases). The origin of this receptor is a boy younger than 10 in good health and CMV-seronegative. Sequencing was carried out using PBMCs. The DNA of the CDR3 is TGTGCCAGCAGCGTAACTCCCCGGGACAACGAAAAACTGTTTTTT. This gives the protein CASSVTPRDNEKLFF.